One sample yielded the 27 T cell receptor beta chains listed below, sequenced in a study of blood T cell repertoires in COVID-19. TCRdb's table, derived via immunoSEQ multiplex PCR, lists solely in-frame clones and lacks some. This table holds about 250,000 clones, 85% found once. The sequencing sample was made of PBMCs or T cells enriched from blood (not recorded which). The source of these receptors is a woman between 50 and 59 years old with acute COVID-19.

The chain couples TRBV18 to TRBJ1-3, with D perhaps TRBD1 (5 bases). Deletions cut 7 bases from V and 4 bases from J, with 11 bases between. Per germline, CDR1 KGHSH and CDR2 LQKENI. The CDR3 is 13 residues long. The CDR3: CASFSGEGNTIYF. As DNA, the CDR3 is TGTGCCAGCTTCTCGGGGGAAGGAAACACCATATATTTT. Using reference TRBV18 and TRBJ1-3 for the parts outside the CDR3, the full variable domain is NAGVMQNPRHLVRRRGQEARLRCSPMKGHSHVYWYRQLPEEGLKFMVYLQKENIIDESGMPKERFSAEFPKEGPSILRIQQVVRGDSAAYFCASFSGEGNTIYFGEGSWLTVV.

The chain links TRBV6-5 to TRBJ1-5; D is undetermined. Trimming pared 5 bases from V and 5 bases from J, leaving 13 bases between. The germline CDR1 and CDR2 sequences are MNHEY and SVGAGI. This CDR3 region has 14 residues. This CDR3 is CASSREGGDQPQHF. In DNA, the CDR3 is TGTGCCAGCAGTCGGGAGGGTGGCGATCAGCCCCAGCATTTT.

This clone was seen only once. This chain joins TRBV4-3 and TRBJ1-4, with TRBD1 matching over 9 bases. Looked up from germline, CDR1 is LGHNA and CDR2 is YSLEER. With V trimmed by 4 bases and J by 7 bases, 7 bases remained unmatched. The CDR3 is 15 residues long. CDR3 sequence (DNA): TGCGCCAGCAGCCCCCGGGACAGGGTCGGTGAAAAACTGTTTTTT. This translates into CASSPRDRVGEKLFF.

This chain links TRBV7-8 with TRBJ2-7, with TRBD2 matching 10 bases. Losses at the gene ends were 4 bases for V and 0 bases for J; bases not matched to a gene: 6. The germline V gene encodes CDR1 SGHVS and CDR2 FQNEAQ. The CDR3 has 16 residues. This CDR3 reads CASSSIAGGSSYEQYF. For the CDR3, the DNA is TGTGCCAGCAGCTCAATAGCGGGGGGCTCCTCCTACGAGCAGTACTTC. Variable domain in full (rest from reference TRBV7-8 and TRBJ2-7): GAGVSQSPRYKVAKRGQDVALRCDPISGHVSLFWYQQALGQGPEFLTYFQNEAQLDKSGLPSDRFFAERPEGSVSTLKIQRTQQEDSAVYLCASSSIAGGSSYEQYFGPGTRLTVT.

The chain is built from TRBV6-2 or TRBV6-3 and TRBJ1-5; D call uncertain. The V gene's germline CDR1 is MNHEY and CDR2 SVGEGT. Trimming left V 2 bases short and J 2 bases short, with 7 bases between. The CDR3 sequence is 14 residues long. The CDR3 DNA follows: TGTGCCAGCAGTTACAGGGAGGGCAATCAGCCCCAGCATTTT. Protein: CASSYREGNQPQHF.

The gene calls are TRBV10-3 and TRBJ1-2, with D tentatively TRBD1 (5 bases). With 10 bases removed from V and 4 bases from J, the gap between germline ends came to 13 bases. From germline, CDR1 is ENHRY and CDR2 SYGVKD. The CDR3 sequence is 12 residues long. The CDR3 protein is CASTGDLYGYTF. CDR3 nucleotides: TGTGCCAGTACAGGTGACCTCTATGGCTACACCTTC.

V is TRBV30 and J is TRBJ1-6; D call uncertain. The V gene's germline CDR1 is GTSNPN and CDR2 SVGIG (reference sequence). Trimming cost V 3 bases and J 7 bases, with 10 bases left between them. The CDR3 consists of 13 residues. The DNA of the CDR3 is TGTGCCTGGAGGACGGGTTTAAATTCACCCCTCCACTTT. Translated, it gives CAWRTGLNSPLHF.

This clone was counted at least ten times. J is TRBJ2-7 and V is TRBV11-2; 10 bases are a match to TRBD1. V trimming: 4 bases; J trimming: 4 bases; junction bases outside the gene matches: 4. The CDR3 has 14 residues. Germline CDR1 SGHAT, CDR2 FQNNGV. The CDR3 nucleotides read TGTGCCAGCAGCTCTCCGGGACAGGGGTACGAGCAGTACTTC. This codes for CASSSPGQGYEQYF.

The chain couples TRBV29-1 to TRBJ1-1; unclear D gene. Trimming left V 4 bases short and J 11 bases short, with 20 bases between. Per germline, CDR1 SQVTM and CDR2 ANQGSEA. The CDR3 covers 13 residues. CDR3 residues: CSVVLEAAGEAFF. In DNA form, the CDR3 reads TGCAGCGTTGTTTTGGAGGCCGCCGGGGAGGCTTTCTTT.

As DNA, the CDR3 is TGTGCCAGCAGCGTGGGGTTAGACAGGGGGCTGACTAATGAAAAACTGTTTTTT. Its protein product is CASSVGLDRGLTNEKLFF. The rearrangement joins TRBV9 to TRBJ1-4, with 10 bases identical to TRBD1. CDR3 length equals 18 residues. Germline V CDR1 and CDR2: SGDLS, YYNGEE. The J segment lost 2 bases and the V segment lost 2 bases, leaving 9 bases of the junction unmatched.

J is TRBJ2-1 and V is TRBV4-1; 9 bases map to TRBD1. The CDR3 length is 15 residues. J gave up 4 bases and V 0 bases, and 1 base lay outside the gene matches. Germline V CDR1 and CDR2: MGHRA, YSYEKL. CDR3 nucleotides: TGCGCCAGCAGCCAAGAACAGGGGGCTTACAATGAGCAGTTCTTC. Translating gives CASSQEQGAYNEQFF.

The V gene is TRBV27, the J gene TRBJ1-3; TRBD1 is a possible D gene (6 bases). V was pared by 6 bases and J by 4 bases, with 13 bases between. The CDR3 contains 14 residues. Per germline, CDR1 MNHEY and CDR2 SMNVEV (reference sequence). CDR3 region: CASSRQALGNTIYF. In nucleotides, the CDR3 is TGTGCCAGCAGCCGACAGGCTCTGGGAAACACCATATATTTT.

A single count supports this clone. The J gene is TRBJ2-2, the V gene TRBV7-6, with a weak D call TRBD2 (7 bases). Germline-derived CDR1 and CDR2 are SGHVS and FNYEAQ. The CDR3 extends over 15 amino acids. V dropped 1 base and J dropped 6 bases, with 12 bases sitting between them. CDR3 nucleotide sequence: TGTGCCAGCAGCTTAGACGGGGGGCTGGCCGGGGAGCTGTTTTTT. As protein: CASSLDGGLAGELFF.

The CDR3 coding sequence is TGCGCCAGCAGCTTGGTTCCAGACCAAGAGACCCAGTACTTC. Translated: CASSLVPDQETQYF. The chain recombines TRBV5-1 with TRBJ2-5; D ambiguous. V lost 0 bases and J 0 bases, leaving 6 bases between the germline ends. Germline values: CDR1 SGHRS, CDR2 YFSETQ. The CDR3 length is 14 residues.

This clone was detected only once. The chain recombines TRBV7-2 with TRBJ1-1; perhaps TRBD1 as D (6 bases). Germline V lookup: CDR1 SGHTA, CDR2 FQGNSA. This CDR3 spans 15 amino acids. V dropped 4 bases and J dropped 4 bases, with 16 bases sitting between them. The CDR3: CASSSRRGGATEAFF. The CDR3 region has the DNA TGTGCCAGCAGCTCCCGGCGGGGGGGCGCCACTGAAGCTTTCTTT.

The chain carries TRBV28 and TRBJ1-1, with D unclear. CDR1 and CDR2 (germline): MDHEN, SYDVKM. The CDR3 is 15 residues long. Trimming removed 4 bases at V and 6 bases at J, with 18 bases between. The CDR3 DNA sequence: TGTGCCAGCAGTTCTCATCAGGCCATCGGCGCTGAAGCTTTCTTT. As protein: CASSSHQAIGAEAFF.

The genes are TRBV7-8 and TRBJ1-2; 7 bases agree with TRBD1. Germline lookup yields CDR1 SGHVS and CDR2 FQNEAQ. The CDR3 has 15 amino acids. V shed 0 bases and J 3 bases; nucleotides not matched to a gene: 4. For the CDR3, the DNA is TGTGCCAGCAGCTTAGCCTTAGGGACAGACTATGGCTACACCTTC. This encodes CASSLALGTDYGYTF. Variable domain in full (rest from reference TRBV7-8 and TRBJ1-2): GAGVSQSPRYKVAKRGQDVALRCDPISGHVSLFWYQQALGQGPEFLTYFQNEAQLDKSGLPSDRFFAERPEGSVSTLKIQRTQQEDSAVYLCASSLALGTDYGYTFGSGTRLTVV.

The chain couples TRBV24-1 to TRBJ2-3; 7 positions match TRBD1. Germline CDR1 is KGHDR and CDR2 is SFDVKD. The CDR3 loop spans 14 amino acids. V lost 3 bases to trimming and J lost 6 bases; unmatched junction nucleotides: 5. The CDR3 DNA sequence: TGTGCCACCAGTGATGGGACAGCTCTGGATACGCAGTATTTT. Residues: CATSDGTALDTQYF.

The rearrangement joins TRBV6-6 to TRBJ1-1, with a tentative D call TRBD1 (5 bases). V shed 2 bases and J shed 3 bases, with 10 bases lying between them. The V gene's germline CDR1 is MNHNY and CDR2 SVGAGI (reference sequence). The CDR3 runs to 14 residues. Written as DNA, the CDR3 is TGTGCCAGCAGTTACCAGGGAGGGGACACTGAAGCTTTCTTT. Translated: CASSYQGGDTEAFF.

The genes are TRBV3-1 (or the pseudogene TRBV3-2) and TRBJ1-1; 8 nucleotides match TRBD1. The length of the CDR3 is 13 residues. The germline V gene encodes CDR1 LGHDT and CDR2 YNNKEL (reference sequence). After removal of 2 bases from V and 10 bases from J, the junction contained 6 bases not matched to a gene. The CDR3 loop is CASSQPGQGSAFF. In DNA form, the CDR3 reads TGTGCCAGCAGCCAACCCGGACAGGGATCAGCTTTCTTT.

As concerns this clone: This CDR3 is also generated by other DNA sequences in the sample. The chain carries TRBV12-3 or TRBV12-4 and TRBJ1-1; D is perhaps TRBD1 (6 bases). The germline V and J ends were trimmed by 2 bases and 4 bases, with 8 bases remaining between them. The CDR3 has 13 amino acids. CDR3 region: CASSLRGGTEAFF. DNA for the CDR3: TGTGCCAGCAGTTTAAGGGGGGGCACTGAAGCTTTCTTT.

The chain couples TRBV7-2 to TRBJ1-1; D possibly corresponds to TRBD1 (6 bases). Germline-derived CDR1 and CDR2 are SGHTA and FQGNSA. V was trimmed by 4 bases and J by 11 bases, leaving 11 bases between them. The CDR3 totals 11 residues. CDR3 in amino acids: CASSSLTGAFF. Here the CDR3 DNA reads TGTGCCAGCAGCTCATTAACAGGGGCTTTCTTT. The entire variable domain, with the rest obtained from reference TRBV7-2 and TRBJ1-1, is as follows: GAGVSQSPSNKVTEKGKDVELRCDPISGHTALYWYRQSLGQGLEFLIYFQGNSAPDKSGLPSDRFSAERTGGSVSTLTIQRTQQEDSAVYLCASSSLTGAFFGQGTRLTVV.

The CDR3 sequence: CASGLDLRETQYF. CDR3 DNA sequence: TGTGCTAGTGGTTTGGATCTCCGGGAGACCCAGTACTTC. The genes are TRBV12-5 and TRBJ2-5; D is unresolved. V lost 1 base to trimming and J lost 5 bases, with 8 bases between them. There are 13 residues in the CDR3. Germline V CDR1 and CDR2: LGHNT, FRNRAP.

The CDR3: CAWSVGGAGNEQFF. CDR3 DNA sequence: TGTGCCTGGAGTGTCGGGGGGGCCGGGAATGAGCAGTTCTTC. This chain joins TRBV30 and TRBJ2-1; 8 positions match TRBD2. After removal of 0 bases from V and 7 bases from J, the junction contained 5 bases not matched to a gene. The CDR3 has 14 residues. From germline, CDR1 is GTSNPN and CDR2 SVGIG (reference sequence).

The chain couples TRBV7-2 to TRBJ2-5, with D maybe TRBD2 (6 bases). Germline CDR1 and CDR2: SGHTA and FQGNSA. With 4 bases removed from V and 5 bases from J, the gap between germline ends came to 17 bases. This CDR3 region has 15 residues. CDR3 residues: CASSSSPGVWETQYF. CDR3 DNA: TGTGCCAGCAGCTCCAGTCCGGGGGTCTGGGAGACCCAGTACTTC.

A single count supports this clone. The CDR3 DNA reads TGCAGCGTTGAATCCGGAGTGAATCAGCCCCAGCATTTT. It specifies CSVESGVNQPQHF. The rearrangement joins TRBV29-1 to TRBJ1-5; D remains ambiguous. Germline V gene sequence: CDR1 SQVTM, CDR2 ANQGSEA. The CDR3 runs to 13 residues. The V gene lost 2 bases and the J gene lost 4 bases, with 9 bases spanning the gap. Looking up the rest from reference TRBV29-1 and TRBJ1-5 gives the full variable domain: SAVISQKPSRDICQRGTSLTIQCQVDSQVTMMFWYRQQPGQSLTLIATANQGSEATYESGFVIDKFPISRPNLTFSTLTVSNMSPEDSSIYLCSVESGVNQPQHFGDGTRLSIL.

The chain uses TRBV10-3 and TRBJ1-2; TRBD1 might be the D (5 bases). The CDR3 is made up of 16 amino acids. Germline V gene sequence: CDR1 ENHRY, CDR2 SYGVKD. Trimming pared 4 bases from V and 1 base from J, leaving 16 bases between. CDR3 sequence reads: CAISGGSGGNNYGYTF. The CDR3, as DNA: TGTGCCATCAGTGGGGGTTCGGGGGGAAATAACTATGGCTACACCTTC.